The 25 T cell receptor beta chains below come from one sample, sequenced in a study of beta chain features in type 1 diabetes. General study results and limits: TCRB CDR3s were moderately but significantly shorter in Type 1 diabetes patients in all four CD4+ subsets.

No antigen is known for these receptors. All of the isolated RNA was reverse transcribed, so expressed TCRB transcripts were sequenced. TCRdb keeps only in-frame clones here, not all; method: immunoSEQ multiplex PCR. Of 250,000 to 300,000 clones in the sample, more than 13% were seen once. The sequencing input was naive CD4+ T cells from blood. The origin of the receptors is a man under 40 with type 1 diabetes.

The rearrangement uses TRBV4-2 and TRBJ2-1; a possible D gene is TRBD1 (5 bases). Germline CDR1 LGHNA, CDR2 YNFKEQ. V lost 3 bases to trimming and J lost 8 bases, with 14 bases between them. This CDR3 is built from 14 residues. Here the CDR3 reads CASSQYVLGDEQFF. Written as DNA, the CDR3 is TGTGCCAGCAGCCAGTACGTCTTAGGGGATGAGCAGTTCTTC.

This clone came up a few times. CDR3 DNA: TGTGCCAGCAGCTCGACTGCCAGCTACAATGAGCAGTTCTTC. Its protein product is CASSSTASYNEQFF. The rearrangement uses TRBV7-2 and TRBJ2-1; D call uncertain. The V end lost 4 bases, the J end lost 3 bases, and 10 bases lay between the germline ends. This CDR3 region has 14 residues. The germline CDR1 and CDR2 sequences are SGHTA and FQGNSA.

The V gene is TRBV19, the J gene TRBJ2-7, with 11 positions matching TRBD2. This CDR3 region has 13 residues. Germline assignment: CDR1 LNHDA and CDR2 SQIVND (reference sequence). Trimming cost V 7 bases and J 3 bases; bases outside gene matches: 2. The CDR3 loop is CASKGTSGYEQYF. The CDR3 bases are TGTGCCAGTAAGGGGACTAGCGGCTACGAGCAGTACTTC.

The chain carries TRBV7-9 and TRBJ2-5; a possible D gene is TRBD2 (6 bases). CDR3 length: 18 amino acids. Trimming took off 3 bases at V and 5 bases at J, with 25 bases between the two ends. The germline V gene has CDR1 SEHNR and CDR2 FQNEAQ (reference sequence). The CDR3 bases are TGTGCCAGCAGCTTTTTGGGGACTGCCGGTCGGATTTTGGAGACCCAGTACTTC. Translation gives CASSFLGTAGRILETQYF.

The CDR3 spells CASSFGALQETQYF. The CDR3, as DNA: TGCGCCAGCAGCTTTGGGGCCCTCCAAGAGACCCAGTACTTC. The rearrangement uses TRBV5-1 and TRBJ2-5, with D maybe TRBD1 (5 bases). The CDR3 has 14 amino acids. Germline values: CDR1 SGHRS, CDR2 YFSETQ. Trimming shortened V by 2 bases and J by 1 base, and 9 bases separated the two germline ends.

This clone appeared a few times. This chain uses TRBV7-2 with TRBJ2-3; TRBD2 agrees at 13 bases. Germline V gene lookup returns CDR1 SGHTA and CDR2 FQGNSA. After removal of 5 bases from V and 1 base from J, the junction contained 9 bases not matched to a gene. The CDR3 covers 18 residues. The CDR3 DNA follows: TGTGCCAGCAGCCTAACTAGCGGGAGGGGTTGGGGCACAGATACGCAGTATTTT. Translation: CASSLTSGRGWGTDTQYF.

The chain employs TRBV7-9 and TRBJ2-7; possibly TRBD1 for D (7 bases). Trimming left V 5 bases short and J 2 bases short, with 13 bases between. In germline, CDR1 is SEHNR, CDR2 FQNEAQ (reference sequence). The CDR3 runs to 14 residues. The CDR3 nucleotides read TGTGCCAGCAGCCAGGGGGGTTCTCCCTACGAGCAGTACTTC. It codes for CASSQGGSPYEQYF.

J is TRBJ2-7 and V is TRBV18, with 9 bases that match TRBD1. Germline assignment: CDR1 KGHSH and CDR2 LQKENI. The J segment lost 5 bases and the V segment lost 6 bases, leaving 11 bases of the junction unmatched. The CDR3 spans 15 residues. The CDR3 region is CASSREGTGTNEQYF. In DNA, the CDR3 is TGTGCCAGCTCCCGAGAGGGGACAGGGACTAACGAGCAGTACTTC.

CDR3 protein: CASSLEAGVPGELFF. Here the CDR3 DNA reads TGCGCCAGCAGCTTGGAGGCGGGAGTACCCGGGGAGCTGTTTTTT. The chain employs TRBV5-1 and TRBJ2-2; 7 bases match TRBD2. The CDR3 length is 15 residues. Per the germline V gene, CDR1 is SGHRS and CDR2 is YFSETQ. J was trimmed by 6 bases and V by 0 bases; bases with no gene match: 5.

The V call is TRBV19, the J call TRBJ1-2, with D hard to call. CDR3 size: 15 residues. Germline V CDR1 and CDR2: LNHDA, SQIVND (reference sequence). Trimming pared 5 bases from V and 14 bases from J, leaving 27 bases between. CDR3 DNA: TGTGCCAGTAGTCCACCACCGCTCTTAACGGGTCGAGCAACCTTC. Protein product: CASSPPPLLTGRATF. Full variable domain (remainder filled in from reference TRBV19 and TRBJ1-2): DGGITQSPKYLFRKEGQNVTLSCEQNLNHDAMYWYRQDPGQGLRLIYYSQIVNDFQKGDIAEGYSVSREKKESFPLTVTSAQKNPTAFYLCASSPPPLLTGRATFGSGTRLTVV.

This clone was recorded a few times. V is TRBV15 and J is TRBJ2-5; D perhaps matches TRBD2 (5 bases). Germline CDR1 LNHNV, CDR2 YYDKDF (reference sequence). The CDR3 has 13 amino acids. The V and J ends lost 0 bases and 12 bases respectively, with 14 bases between them. The CDR3 region is CATSRDRGSGEYF. The CDR3 DNA sequence: TGTGCCACCAGCAGAGATCGAGGGTCCGGGGAGTACTTC.

The rearrangement links TRBV5-1 to TRBJ2-1, with 10 bases that match TRBD2. V gave up 0 bases and J gave up 3 bases; unmatched junction bases: 3. The V gene's germline CDR1 is SGHRS and CDR2 YFSETQ. The CDR3 contains 16 residues. CDR3: CASSLVTSGNYNEQFF. CDR3 sequence (DNA): TGCGCCAGCAGCTTGGTAACTAGCGGGAACTACAATGAGCAGTTCTTC.

CDR3 bases: TGCAGCGTAATACAGGGGAACCCCACAGATACGCAGTATTTT. Translation gives CSVIQGNPTDTQYF. The rearrangement links TRBV29-1 to TRBJ2-3; 7 bases fit TRBD1. After removal of 6 bases from V and 2 bases from J, the junction contained 8 bases not matched to a gene. Germline V gene sequence: CDR1 SQVTM, CDR2 ANQGSEA. There are 14 residues in the CDR3.

This chain connects TRBV29-1 to TRBJ2-3; 8 bases are a match to TRBD1. Germline loops: CDR1 SQVTM, CDR2 ANQGSEA. The CDR3 is 12 amino acids. After removal of 7 bases from V and 3 bases from J, the junction contained 3 bases not matched to a gene. In DNA, the CDR3 is TGCAGCGGAGGACAGGGTACAGATACGCAGTATTTT. It specifies CSGGQGTDTQYF.

A few counts support this clone. The chain has TRBV30 and TRBJ1-2; no reliable D call. CDR1 is GTSNPN, CDR2 SVGIG, per germline (reference sequence). The V end was cut by 0 bases, the J end by 8 bases, with 13 bases between. The CDR3 contains 13 residues. CDR3 region: CAWSVRNGLGYTF. CDR3 DNA: TGTGCCTGGAGTGTGAGGAACGGACTAGGCTACACCTTC. The full variable domain, rest sourced from reference TRBV30 and TRBJ1-2, is SQTIHQWPATLVQPVGSPLSLECTVEGTSNPNLYWYRQAAGRGLQLLFYSVGIGQISSEVPQNLSASRPQDRQFILSSKKLLLSDSGFYLCAWSVRNGLGYTFGSGTRLTVV.

The rearrangement joins TRBV27 to TRBJ2-7; 10 positions agree with TRBD2. Germline V gene lookup returns CDR1 MNHEY and CDR2 SMNVEV (reference sequence). Trimming took 5 bases from V and 0 from J; bases not matched to a gene: 10. This CDR3 has 17 amino acids. The CDR3 DNA reads TGTGCCAGCAGTCTTCGGACTAGCGGTCTAAGCTCCTACGAGCAGTACTTC. Translation: CASSLRTSGLSSYEQYF.

A few counts support this clone. This chain joins TRBV27 and TRBJ2-7; TRBD1 might be the D (6 bases). In germline, CDR1 is MNHEY, CDR2 SMNVEV (reference sequence). The CDR3 spans 14 residues. Trimming took off 5 bases at V and 0 bases at J, with 11 bases between the two ends. The CDR3 reads CASSPTGSSYEQYF. The CDR3 coding sequence is TGTGCCAGCAGTCCTACAGGGAGCTCCTACGAGCAGTACTTC.

This rearrangement joins TRBV30 to TRBJ2-1, with 9 bases aligning to TRBD2. From germline, CDR1 is GTSNPN and CDR2 SVGIG (reference sequence). The CDR3 has 17 residues. V lost 1 base to trimming and J lost 4 bases; unmatched junction nucleotides: 11. CDR3 coding DNA: TGTGCCTGGAGTGGGGGTAGGCGGGAGGGAGCATACAATGAGCAGTTCTTC. Amino acid sequence: CAWSGGRREGAYNEQFF.

There are a few counts of this clone. This chain uses TRBV5-4 with TRBJ2-1; 9 bases line up with TRBD2. Germline assignment: CDR1 SGHNT and CDR2 YYREEE (reference sequence). Trimming at V came to 5 bases and at J to 3 bases, leaving 9 bases not matched to a gene. This CDR3 region has 16 residues. For the CDR3, the DNA is TGTGCCAGCAGGTACAAGACTAGCGGAATCTACAATGAGCAGTTCTTC. This translates into CASRYKTSGIYNEQFF.

This clone occurred once. The chain recombines TRBV6-5 with TRBJ2-7; D is possibly TRBD2 (6 bases). Germline lookup yields CDR1 MNHEY and CDR2 SVGAGI. Trimming cost V 0 bases and J 2 bases, with 8 bases left between them. The CDR3 totals 14 residues. The CDR3 sequence is CASSYSLATYEQYF. DNA for the CDR3: TGTGCCAGCAGTTACTCACTAGCCACCTACGAGCAGTACTTC.

This clone was observed a few times. The J gene is TRBJ1-2, the V gene TRBV5-4, with a tentative D call TRBD1 (5 bases). Germline values: CDR1 SGHNT, CDR2 YYREEE (reference sequence). CDR3 length: 13 residues. V was cut by 0 bases and J by 7 bases, with 10 bases left in between. This chain's CDR3 is CASSLAYGAGYTF. CDR3 nucleotides: TGTGCCAGCAGCTTGGCATATGGGGCTGGCTACACCTTC. Complete variable domain (other parts from reference TRBV5-4 and TRBJ1-2): ETGVTQSPTHLIKTRGQQVTLRCSSQSGHNTVSWYQQALGQGPQFIFQYYREEENGRGNFPPRFSGLQFPNYSSELNVNALELDDSALYLCASSLAYGAGYTFGSGTRLTVV.

This clone showed up just a few times. The V call is TRBV6-5, the J call TRBJ2-4; 9 bases fit TRBD2. Germline V gene lookup returns CDR1 MNHEY and CDR2 SVGAGI. The CDR3 is 11 amino acids. The junction had 1 base not matched to a gene; V was cut back by 6 bases and J by 10 bases. The CDR3 DNA sequence: TGTGCCAGCAGCCTAGCGGGAATTCAGTACTTC. Its translation is CASSLAGIQYF.

This clone was seen a few times. The chain recombines TRBV4-3 with TRBJ2-7; TRBD1 aligns across 11 bases. Germline V CDR1 and CDR2: LGHNA, YSLEER. This CDR3 contains 15 residues. V lost 1 base to trimming and J lost 3 bases; unmatched junction nucleotides: 2. CDR3 nucleotide sequence: TGCGCCAGCAGCCAAGCGGGACAGGGGGACTACGAGCAGTACTTC. Residues: CASSQAGQGDYEQYF.

The table lists this clone with a few counts. The V call is TRBV7-2, the J call TRBJ1-5; D is unresolved. CDR3 size: 13 residues. Per the germline V gene, CDR1 is SGHTA and CDR2 is FQGNSA. Trimming left V 1 base short and J 7 bases short, with 8 bases between. This CDR3 is CASSLERGQPQHF. For the CDR3, the DNA is TGTGCCAGCAGCTTAGAACGGGGACAGCCCCAGCATTTT.

The CDR3 DNA follows: TGTGCCAGCAGGCGGTCCTACAATGAGCAGTTCTTC. Translating it yields CASRRSYNEQFF. V and J are TRBV28 and TRBJ2-1; D not certain. The V and J ends lost 6 bases and 1 base respectively, with 4 bases between them. The germline V gene encodes CDR1 MDHEN and CDR2 SYDVKM. CDR3 length equals 12 residues.